This TCR beta chain was recorded in a study of PD-1 blockade in classical Hodgkin lymphoma. Overall study context: Once every 2 weeks, patients received intravenous nivolumab at 3 mg/kg.

Sequenced by immunoSEQ multiplex PCR; TCRdb stores in-frame clones only, minus some. The profile covers 95,000 to 120,000 clones, with 89% appearing a single time and nearly 20% taken by the ten largest. CDR1 and CDR2 from the germline V gene are SGHNT and YYREEE (reference sequence). Trimming cost V 4 bases and J 4 bases, with 11 bases left between them. The CDR3 contains 13 residues. Study-wide results and caveats: Healthy donors reportedly exceeded newly diagnosed patients in baseline TCR diversity. Newly diagnosed patients had diversity similar to the baseline diversity of complete responders.

Relapse was seen in all patients after autologous stem cell transplantation, and brentuximab vedotin exposure was variable. As regards this clone: Its target is not known.

The clonotype was recovered from a human donor with classical Hodgkin lymphoma. The V call is TRBV5-4, the J call TRBJ1-1; perhaps TRBD1 as D (5 bases). The sample consisted of peripheral blood mononuclear cells (PBMCs), taken before the second cycle of nivolumab. The DNA for the CDR3 is TGTGCCAGCAGCCCCCAGGGCAGCACTGAAGCTTTCTTT. This translates into CASSPQGSTEAFF.